A selection of T cell receptor beta chains follows, all from one sample in a study of blood T cells in healthy people across ages. TCRdb analysed the 5' RACE reads with MiXCR anew, one entry per CDR3 protein. The repertoire includes about 1.8 million distinct CDR3 sequences, roughly 50% of them detected once, and roughly 2.1% sits in the top ten. The specimen was blood. The receptors originated from a woman aged 40 to 50 in good health. CDR3s include the opening cysteine and the closing phenylalanine or tryptophan. A D gene is named only where the DNA matches it firmly. Only some rows state a clone size, as once, few, many or a class for expanded clones.

TRBJ1-2	15	-	TRBV12-3/TRBV12-4	TRBD1	TGTGCCAGCAGTTTGGAGATAGACAGGGCTCGGGGCTACACCTTC	CASSLEIDRARGYTF
TRBJ2-5	13	-	TRBV6-5	TRBD1	TGTGCCAGCAGTCCGGACAGGGGAAAGACCCAGTACTTC	CASSPDRGKTQYF
TRBJ2-7	15	-	TRBV27	-	TGTGCCAGCAGTTTATTTTTGGGAGTCTCCTACGAGCAGTACTTC	CASSLFLGVSYEQYF
TRBJ2-5	15	-	TRBV27	-	TGTGCCAGCAGCCGAACCACGGGCTCCCAAGAGACCCAGTACTTC	CASSRTTGSQETQYF
TRBJ1-4	13	few	TRBV20-1	-	TGCAGTGCTACCGAGGACAGCAATGAAAAACTGTTTTTT	CSATEDSNEKLFF
TRBJ2-7	14	many	TRBV10-3	-	TGTGCCATCAGTCCTGAGGGGCTATCCTACGAGCAGTACTTC	CAISPEGLSYEQYF
TRBJ2-5	14	-	TRBV3-1	-	TGTGCCAGCAGCCAAGATGACCCTAAATCGACCCAGTACTTC	CASSQDDPKSTQYF
TRBJ2-1	16	once	TRBV27	TRBD1	TGTGCCAGCAAAGACAGGGGGCGCGATCCCTACAATGAGCAGTTCTTC	CASKDRGRDPYNEQFF
TRBJ2-7	16	few	TRBV5-1	TRBD2	TGCGCCAGCAGCTTGTTGGAGGCGGGGGGGTACTACGAGCAGTACTTC	CASSLLEAGGYYEQYF
TRBJ1-2	13	-	TRBV7-2	-	TGTGCCAGCAGCTTTGGACCGCAGTATGGCTACACCTTC	CASSFGPQYGYTF
TRBJ2-1	14	-	TRBV27	-	TGTGCCAGCAGCGGGACTCATGGCCACAATGAGCAGTTCTTC	CASSGTHGHNEQFF
TRBJ2-1	12	-	TRBV29-1	-	TGCAGCGTTGAAGTGAGGCGACAGGAGCAGTTCTTC	CSVEVRRQEQFF
TRBJ1-6	14	few	TRBV27	-	TGTGCCAGCTCCGGCCAGCCCAATAATTCACCCCTCCACTTT	CASSGQPNNSPLHF
TRBJ2-1	22	-	TRBV4-3	TRBD2	TGCGCCAACGCCACTGTCGGTAGTAGCGGGGGGGCCGAAAGCTTCCCCTACAATGAGCAGTTCTTC	CANATVGSSGGAESFPYNEQFF
TRBJ2-1	16	-	TRBV28	TRBD2	TGTGCCAGCAGTCCGTCTCGGACTAGCGGGGCTAATGAGCAGTTCTTC	CASSPSRTSGANEQFF
TRBJ1-2	19	few	TRBV4-1	-	TGCGCCAGCAGCCAAGAGCTCGGCTCAAGGGGAGGTCGGCTATGGGGCTACACCTTC	CASSQELGSRGGRLWGYTF
TRBJ2-5	18	-	TRBV6-1	TRBD2	TGTGCCAGCAGTGAGGGGTTGGAGACTAGCGCTATCCCAGAGACCCAGTACTTC	CASSEGLETSAIPETQYF
TRBJ2-7	15	-	TRBV20-1	TRBD1	TGCAGTGCTACCGCTGGGACAGGCGGAAAGTACGAGCAGTACTTC	CSATAGTGGKYEQYF
TRBJ2-1	14	-	TRBV4-1	TRBD1	TGCGCCAGCAGCCACATACGGACAGGGAATGAGCAGTTCTTC	CASSHIRTGNEQFF
TRBJ2-7	15	few	TRBV20-1	TRBD1	TGCAGTGCTAGAGATGCGGGGACAGGGGTTGGCGAGCAGTACTTC	CSARDAGTGVGEQYF
TRBJ2-1	13	once	TRBV27	TRBD2	TGTGCCAGCAAGGCGGGGGGTACTGATGAGCAGTTCTTC	CASKAGGTDEQFF
TRBJ2-5	16	few	TRBV20-1	-	TGCAGTGCTAAGAGGGATTGGGGCCTTACCCAAGAGACCCAGTACTTC	CSAKRDWGLTQETQYF
TRBJ1-4	12	-	TRBV6-6	-	TGTGCCAGCAGTCCCCATAATGAAAAACTGTTTTTT	CASSPHNEKLFF
TRBJ2-1	12	-	TRBV6-5	-	TGTGCCAGCAGATCTCTAGCGTGCGGGCAGTTCTTC	CASRSLACGQFF
TRBJ2-1	15	few	TRBV3-1	-	TGTGCCAGCAGCCAAGATGGGGGGGGGCGAAATGAGCAGTTCTTC	CASSQDGGGRNEQFF
TRBJ2-5	15	-	TRBV28	-	TGTGCCAGCACGAAAGTACTAGCAGTAACAGAGACCCAGTACTTC	CASTKVLAVTETQYF
TRBJ2-7	12	-	TRBV27	-	TGTGCCAGCATAGGGTTTTCCTACGAGCAGTACTTC	CASIGFSYEQYF
TRBJ2-1	15	-	TRBV9	-	TGTGCCAGCAGCGTAGGTCCGGGGGCGGGGGATGAGCAGTTCTTC	CASSVGPGAGDEQFF
TRBJ1-1	16	-	TRBV28	TRBD1	TGTGCCAGCAGTCGGGACAGGGGGAGCCTTAACACTGAAGCTTTCTTT	CASSRDRGSLNTEAFF
TRBJ1-2	14	once	TRBV7-9	-	TGTGCCAGCAGCTTAGAAATTCCTCGCTATGGCTACACCTTC	CASSLEIPRYGYTF
TRBJ2-4	12	few	TRBV11-1	-	TGTGCCAGCAGCTACCCGTCGGACATTCAGTACTTC	CASSYPSDIQYF
TRBJ2-7	14	few	TRBV18	TRBD1	TGTGCCAGCTCACCGGGACAGGAGTCCTACGAGCAGTACTTC	CASSPGQESYEQYF
TRBJ2-5	16	few	TRBV7-2	TRBD1	TGTGCCAGCACTTCGGATGCAGGGGGCCCGGGGCAGACCCAGTACTTC	CASTSDAGGPGQTQYF
TRBJ2-5	17	-	TRBV4-3	-	TGCGCCAGCAGCCAAGATCGGGGTCTTGTGCTTGGAGAGACCCAGTACTTC	CASSQDRGLVLGETQYF
TRBJ2-1	14	once	TRBV20-1	-	TGCAGTGCTACCGCAACCAGCTCCTACAATGAGCAGTTCTTC	CSATATSSYNEQFF
TRBJ1-1	16	few	TRBV27	-	TGTGCCAGCACGCTCACCCCGACAGGCATGAACACTGAAGCTTTCTTT	CASTLTPTGMNTEAFF
TRBJ2-7	16	few	TRBV6-2/TRBV6-3	TRBD2	TGTGCCAGCAGTGGCGGTCGGACTAGTATTCTCCGAGGGCAGTACTTC	CASSGGRTSILRGQYF
TRBJ2-1	14	-	TRBV9	TRBD1	TGTGCCAGCAGCGTAGGGACAGGGTGGGATGAGCAGTTCTTC	CASSVGTGWDEQFF
TRBJ2-3	15	-	TRBV12-5	-	TGTGCTAGTGGTTTGGGGGTGAGCGGCACAGATACGCAGTATTTT	CASGLGVSGTDTQYF
TRBJ1-5	13	few	TRBV20-1	-	TGCAGTGCTAGCCGGCAGGTTGATCAGCCCCAGCATTTT	CSASRQVDQPQHF
TRBJ2-1	18	few	TRBV11-2	-	TGTGCCAGCAGCCACCCCGTCGGGTCGACCAGGATCGACGATGAGCAGTTCTTC	CASSHPVGSTRIDDEQFF
TRBJ1-2	13	-	TRBV18	-	TGTGCCAGCTCACCTGATCAGAGCTATGGCTACACCTTC	CASSPDQSYGYTF
TRBJ2-7	15	once	TRBV11-2	TRBD1	TGTGCCAGCAGCTTAGAGCCGACAGGGGGAAACGAGCAGTACTTC	CASSLEPTGGNEQYF
TRBJ1-2	15	-	TRBV25-1	-	TGTGCCAGCAGTGAATACCGGAGGGGTAACTATGGCTACACCTTC	CASSEYRRGNYGYTF
TRBJ2-7	15	few	TRBV2	TRBD2	TGTGCCAGCAATCGGTTAGCGGGAATTAAAGACGAGCAGTACTTC	CASNRLAGIKDEQYF
TRBJ2-5	13	few	TRBV2	TRBD1	TGTGCCAGCGCCTCGGGACAGCTGGAGACCCAGTACTTC	CASASGQLETQYF
TRBJ1-5	15	-	TRBV5-6	TRBD1	TGTGCCAGCAGTACCACAGGGGAGGAGGCTCAGCCCCAGCATTTT	CASSTTGEEAQPQHF
TRBJ2-7	14	-	TRBV6-5	-	TGTGCCAGCAGTTATGCCATGGGTTCCTACGAGCAGTACTTC	CASSYAMGSYEQYF
TRBJ2-3	12	-	TRBV20-1	-	TGCAGTGCTAGTCATAGGGTTTATTCGCAGTATTTT	CSASHRVYSQYF
TRBJ2-1	15	few	TRBV7-2	TRBD1	TGTGCCAGCAGACCCGACAGGGGGGTTTACAATGAGCAGTTCTTC	CASRPDRGVYNEQFF
TRBJ1-1	16	-	TRBV12-5	TRBD1	TGTGCTAGTGGTTCTACGACAGGGTTGGGGAACACTGAAGCTTTCTTT	CASGSTTGLGNTEAFF
TRBJ2-3	16	-	TRBV27	-	TGTGCCAGCAGCGCGTCTTCGGGGGTTCGCACAGATACGCAGTATTTT	CASSASSGVRTDTQYF
TRBJ2-1	12	-	TRBV27	-	TGTGCCAGCAGATACAGGTACAATGAGCAGTTCTTC	CASRYRYNEQFF
TRBJ2-7	12	-	TRBV15	-	TGTGCCACCAGCAGAAACAGCTACGAGCAGTACTTC	CATSRNSYEQYF
TRBJ1-2	18	few	TRBV11-2	TRBD1	TGTGCCAGCAGCTTGAGAATTGCCGGGACAGGACTTAACTATGGCTACACCTTC	CASSLRIAGTGLNYGYTF